The clone carrying this T cell receptor beta chain was found many times. This sample is drawn from a study of identical twins. TCRdb reanalysed the 5' RACE reads using MiXCR and keeps one entry per CDR3 protein. The sample contains hundreds of thousands of distinct CDR3 sequences, 8.6% of which appear only once. The germline V and J ends were trimmed by 7 bases and 9 bases, with 13 bases remaining between them. Germline CDR1 is MNHEY and CDR2 is SVGAGI. The CDR3 is 13 amino acids. The data also belong to a second study, concerning yellow fever vaccine responses in identical twins.

Material for sequencing was PBMCs. This TCR was sampled from a young woman in good health. The chain carries TRBV6-5 and TRBJ1-6; no clear D. CDR3 residues: CASTNLGISPLHF. The DNA of the CDR3 is TGTGCCAGCACTAACTTGGGGATTTCACCCCTCCACTTT.